One sample yielded the 29 T cell receptor beta chains listed below, sequenced in a study of T cell responses to AZD1222 COVID-19 vaccine. This table comes from immunoSEQ multiplex PCR, and its TCRdb copy is limited to in-frame clones, with some not included. This table holds around 76,000 clones, about 88% found once. The specimen comprised peripheral blood, sampled on day 0 of AZD1222 vaccination. Receptor source: an adult in good health.

This clone appeared once. The gene calls are TRBV15 and TRBJ1-4, with 8 bases that match TRBD1. The CDR3 has 16 residues. Germline trimming cut 0 bases from V and 7 bases from J; bases unmatched to any gene: 7. Germline V gene data show CDR1 as LNHNV and CDR2 as YYDKDF (reference sequence). The CDR3: CATSRDQGRGREKLFF. For the CDR3, the DNA is TGTGCCACCAGCAGAGATCAGGGCAGGGGGCGTGAAAAACTGTTTTTT.

In DNA, the CDR3 is TGTGCCAGCAGGGGGCTAGACTCCACAGATACGCAGTATTTT. Amino acids: CASRGLDSTDTQYF. The chain joins TRBV6-5 to TRBJ2-3, with D maybe TRBD1 (5 bases). The CDR3 is made up of 14 amino acids. V dropped 6 bases and J dropped 2 bases, with 12 bases sitting between them. Germline values: CDR1 MNHEY, CDR2 SVGAGI.

The chain joins TRBV19 to TRBJ2-3; possibly TRBD1 for D (5 bases). Germline CDR1 and CDR2: LNHDA and SQIVND (reference sequence). V lost 1 base to trimming and J lost 1 base, with 9 bases between them. The CDR3 has 15 residues. CDR3 in DNA: TGTGCCAGTAGTATAGCCGGCAGGGGCACAGATACGCAGTATTTT. Translating it yields CASSIAGRGTDTQYF.

This clone was picked up one time. V is TRBV9 and J is TRBJ1-4, with D unclear. The CDR3 consists of 13 residues. CDR1 SGDLS and CDR2 YYNGEE come from the germline V gene. V shed 5 bases and J shed 8 bases, with 13 bases lying between them. The CDR3 DNA is TGTGCCAGCAGGGATACGGGGAGCGAAAAACTGTTTTTT. Its protein is CASRDTGSEKLFF.

The V and J genes are TRBV12-5 and TRBJ1-3; D remains ambiguous. The V end lost 0 bases, the J end lost 4 bases, and 4 bases lay between the germline ends. CDR1 LGHNT and CDR2 FRNRAP come from the germline V gene. The CDR3 runs 13 residues. CDR3 nucleotides: TGTGCTAGTGGTTTGGTACCGGGAAACACCATATATTTT. Translating gives CASGLVPGNTIYF.

The V gene is TRBV5-1, the J gene TRBJ2-3, with D unclear. Germline V gene lookup returns CDR1 SGHRS and CDR2 YFSETQ. CDR3 length equals 13 residues. Trimming stripped 3 bases from V and 2 bases from J, with 7 bases between. CDR3 coding DNA: TGCGCCAGCAGCTCCTATGTCACAGATACGCAGTATTTT. Its translation: CASSSYVTDTQYF.

The chain is built from TRBV6-2 or TRBV6-3 and TRBJ2-2; the D is unclear. The CDR3 totals 14 residues. V lost 5 bases and J lost 2, with 9 bases in between. CDR1 is MNHEY, CDR2 SVGEGT, per germline. The CDR3 DNA reads TGTGCCAGCAGTCGCCCGACCAACACCGGGGAGCTGTTTTTT. This encodes CASSRPTNTGELFF.

The chain is built from TRBV12-3 or TRBV12-4 and TRBJ1-1, with 9 bases identical to TRBD1. This CDR3 contains 13 residues. V lost 7 bases, J lost 4 bases, and 4 bases stayed unmatched. CDR3 nucleotide sequence: TGTGCCAGCATCTCGACAGGGGGCACTGAAGCTTTCTTT. Residues: CASISTGGTEAFF.

The V gene is TRBV9, the J gene TRBJ2-2; no definite D call. The V end lost 0 bases, the J end lost 8 bases, and 8 bases lay between the germline ends. The germline V gene encodes CDR1 SGDLS and CDR2 YYNGEE. This CDR3 region has 13 residues. The DNA for the CDR3 is TGTGCCAGCAGCGTAGATGTGGCAGGGGAGCTGTTTTTT. Amino acids: CASSVDVAGELFF.

This clone is classed as medium-sized. The chain employs TRBV11-2 and TRBJ2-5; D gene unclear. The CDR3 is made up of 12 amino acids. The V gene lost 4 bases and the J gene lost 1 base, with 4 bases spanning the gap. Germline V gene data show CDR1 as SGHAT and CDR2 as FQNNGV. CDR3 residues: CASSSIQETQYF. The DNA of the CDR3 is TGTGCCAGCAGCTCAATCCAAGAGACCCAGTACTTC.

V is TRBV4-1 and J is TRBJ1-1; the D is unclear. Germline V gene data show CDR1 as MGHRA and CDR2 as YSYEKL. Trimming shortened V by 1 base and J by 4 bases, and 13 bases separated the two germline ends. The CDR3 covers 15 residues. The CDR3 loop is CASSQVVPRGTEAFF. CDR3 coding DNA: TGCGCCAGCAGCCAAGTTGTTCCGCGCGGCACTGAAGCTTTCTTT.

This sequence joins TRBV18 and TRBJ2-1, with D tentatively TRBD2 (7 bases). Trimming pared 6 bases from V and 5 bases from J, leaving 20 bases between. The CDR3 covers 16 residues. The germline V gene encodes CDR1 KGHSH and CDR2 LQKENI. CDR3 nucleotides: TGTGCCAGCTCCCCCTTTGGGGGGGGGCTGGACAATGAGCAGTTCTTC. It is translated as CASSPFGGGLDNEQFF.

The V call is TRBV29-1, the J call TRBJ1-3; the D is unclear. V was trimmed by 6 bases and J by 0 bases, leaving 15 bases between them. CDR1 and CDR2 from the germline V gene are SQVTM and ANQGSEA. The CDR3 has 15 amino acids. The CDR3 sequence is CSVSTLGNSGNTIYF. CDR3 in DNA: TGCAGCGTGTCCACCCTGGGTAACTCTGGAAACACCATATATTTT.

The chain combines TRBV4-3 with TRBJ1-2; unclear D gene. Germline V gives CDR1 LGHNA, CDR2 YSLEER. The CDR3 contains 15 residues. V gave up 2 bases and J gave up 1 base, with 11 bases separating them. CDR3 protein: CASSQSLTLNYGYTF. Here the CDR3 DNA reads TGCGCCAGCAGCCAATCCCTCACCCTTAACTATGGCTACACCTTC.

The J gene is TRBJ1-3, the V gene TRBV6-5, with TRBD1 matching over 9 bases. Germline trimming cut 9 bases from V and 4 bases from J; bases unmatched to any gene: 7. CDR3 length: 14 residues. The germline V gene has CDR1 MNHEY and CDR2 SVGAGI. CDR3 amino acids: CASTGTGQGNTIYF. The DNA for the CDR3 is TGTGCCAGTACCGGGACAGGGCAAGGAAACACCATATATTTT.

The chain is built from TRBV4-3 and TRBJ2-2, with 9 positions matching TRBD1. J lost 10 bases, V lost 2 bases, and 8 bases had no gene match. The germline V gene has CDR1 LGHNA and CDR2 YSLEER. The CDR3 covers 15 residues. The CDR3 DNA reads as TGCGCCAGCAGCCAACACCCGGGACAGGGAGCGGAGCTGTTTTTT. Protein: CASSQHPGQGAELFF.

V is TRBV5-4 and J is TRBJ1-3; TRBD1 aligns across 11 bases. CDR1 and CDR2 (germline): SGHNT, YYREEE (reference sequence). J gave up 2 bases and V 5 bases, and 3 bases lay outside the gene matches. This CDR3 has 15 residues. The CDR3 nucleotides read TGTGCCAGCAGTCCGGGACAGGGGGCTGGAAACACCATATATTTT. It yields the protein CASSPGQGAGNTIYF.

The V gene is TRBV12-3 or TRBV12-4, the J gene TRBJ2-3, with 7 positions matching TRBD2. The V and J ends lost 5 bases and 13 bases, in that order; junction bases with no gene match: 6. The CDR3 has 11 residues. The DNA of the CDR3 is TGTGCCAGCAGTCGAACCGGGACTAAGTATTTT. Translation gives CASSRTGTKYF.

This clone was counted a single time. The chain links TRBV4-2 to TRBJ2-2, with a weak D call TRBD2 (6 bases). The CDR3 covers 17 residues. The germline CDR1 and CDR2 sequences are LGHNA and YNFKEQ. Trimming stripped 2 bases from V and 7 bases from J, with 20 bases between. As DNA, the CDR3 is TGTGCCAGCAGCCAAAGCCAAAGGAGGAGGGAAAACGGGGAGCTGTTTTTT. Its protein is CASSQSQRRRENGELFF.

The genes are TRBV3-1 (or the pseudogene TRBV3-2) and TRBJ1-2; D is perhaps TRBD1 (5 bases). V was pared by 4 bases and J by 0 bases, with 15 bases between. This CDR3 spans 16 amino acids. Germline CDR1 and CDR2: LGHDT and YNNKEL (reference sequence). The CDR3 loop is CASSRLPGRPNYGYTF. DNA for the CDR3: TGTGCCAGCAGCCGACTTCCGGGACGGCCTAACTATGGCTACACCTTC.

The chain links TRBV18 to TRBJ2-5, with a possible D match to TRBD2 (5 bases). The length of the CDR3 is 14 residues. CDR1 and CDR2 from the germline V gene are KGHSH and LQKENI. V was cut by 3 bases and J by 5 bases, with 13 bases left in between. CDR3 sequence (DNA): TGTGCCAGCTCACCCCCCGGGAATAGCGAGACCCAGTACTTC. Translating gives CASSPPGNSETQYF.

This clone was seen only a few times. The chain is built from TRBV5-1 and TRBJ1-1; TRBD1 matches 8 bases. Germline V gene lookup returns CDR1 SGHRS and CDR2 YFSETQ. With V trimmed by 0 bases and J by 5 bases, 18 bases remained unmatched. The CDR3 spans 19 residues. The CDR3: CASSLAASGTGRLGTEAFF. The DNA of the CDR3 is TGCGCCAGCAGCTTGGCCGCTTCCGGGACAGGACGTTTGGGGACTGAAGCTTTCTTT. Drawing the rest from reference TRBV5-1 and TRBJ1-1, the complete variable domain is KAGVTQTPRYLIKTRGQQVTLSCSPISGHRSVSWYQQTPGQGLQFLFEYFSETQRNKGNFPGRFSGRQFSNSRSEMNVSTLELGDSALYLCASSLAASGTGRLGTEAFFGQGTRLTVV.

The table lists this clone with a few counts. The chain carries TRBV5-1 and TRBJ1-2; 7 bases are shared with TRBD1. J gave up 7 bases and V 4 bases, and 10 bases lay outside the gene matches. Germline loops: CDR1 SGHRS, CDR2 YFSETQ. The CDR3 has 14 residues. CDR3 sequence reads: CASSPTTGWAGYTF. The CDR3 DNA is TGCGCCAGCAGCCCAACGACAGGGTGGGCTGGCTACACCTTC.

This clone was recorded only once. This chain links TRBV30 with TRBJ2-2; TRBD2 might be the D (6 bases). With 0 bases removed from V and 3 bases from J, the gap between germline ends came to 11 bases. The CDR3 has 15 amino acids. In germline, CDR1 is GTSNPN, CDR2 SVGIG (reference sequence). CDR3 residues: CAWSVRGKDTGELFF. CDR3 nucleotide sequence: TGTGCCTGGAGTGTACGCGGGAAGGACACCGGGGAGCTGTTTTTT.

The sample holds one count of this clone. CDR3 in amino acids: CASSLDRGLGYTF. CDR3 bases: TGTGCCAGCAGTTTAGACAGGGGGCTCGGCTACACCTTC. The chain combines TRBV12-3 or TRBV12-4 with TRBJ1-2, with 9 nucleotides matching TRBD1. The CDR3 covers 13 residues. The V and J ends lost 1 base and 8 bases, in that order; junction bases with no gene match: 2.

The CDR3 DNA follows: TGTGCCAGCAGCCCCCAGCAGAACACTGAAGCTTTCTTT. Residues: CASSPQQNTEAFF. The genes are TRBV11-1 and TRBJ1-1; D call uncertain. V was cut by 5 bases and J by 1 base, with 8 bases left in between. Per the germline V gene, CDR1 is SGHAT and CDR2 is FQDESV (reference sequence). The CDR3 extends over 13 amino acids.

V and J are TRBV6-6 and TRBJ2-7; D remains unclear. Looked up from germline, CDR1 is MNHNY and CDR2 is SVGAGI (reference sequence). V dropped 5 bases and J dropped 9 bases, with 17 bases sitting between them. This CDR3 has 13 amino acids. The CDR3 spells CASSPWPNLGQYF. The CDR3 nucleotides read TGTGCCAGCAGTCCCTGGCCCAACCTCGGGCAGTACTTC.

The J gene is TRBJ1-3, the V gene TRBV2; D is unresolved. Germline CDR1 is SNHLY and CDR2 is FYNNEI. This CDR3 contains 12 residues. CDR3 in DNA: TGTGCAGGGAAGGAGTCTGGAAACACCATATATTTT. As protein: CAGKESGNTIYF. Full variable domain (rest looked up from reference TRBV2 and TRBJ1-3): EPEVTQTPSHQVTQMGQEVILRCVPISNHLYFYWYRQILGQKVEFLVSFYNNEISEKSEIFDDQFSVERPDGSNFTLKIRSTKLEDSAMYFCAGKESGNTIYFGEGSWLTVV.

This rearrangement joins TRBV6-5 to TRBJ2-1, with D tentatively TRBD2 (6 bases). The length of the CDR3 is 14 residues. Germline V lookup: CDR1 MNHEY, CDR2 SVGAGI. V lost 6 bases, J lost 7 bases, and 16 bases lay in between. The chain's CDR3 is CASSLDSEGNEQFF. The CDR3 region has the DNA TGTGCCAGCAGCCTAGATTCGGAGGGGAATGAGCAGTTCTTC.